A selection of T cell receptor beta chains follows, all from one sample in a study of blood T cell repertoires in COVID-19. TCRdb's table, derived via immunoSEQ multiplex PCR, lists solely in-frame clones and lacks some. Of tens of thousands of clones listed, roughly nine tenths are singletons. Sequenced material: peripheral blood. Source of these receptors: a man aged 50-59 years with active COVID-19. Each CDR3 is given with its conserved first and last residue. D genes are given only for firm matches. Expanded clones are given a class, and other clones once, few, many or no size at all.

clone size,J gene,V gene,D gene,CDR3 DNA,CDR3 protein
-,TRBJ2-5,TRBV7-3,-,TGTGCCAGCAGCTTAGGGCCGGGGCAAGAGACCCAGTACTTC,CASSLGPGQETQYF
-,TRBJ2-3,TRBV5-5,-,TGTGCCAGCAGCCTGACAGATACGCAGTATTTT,CASSLTDTQYF
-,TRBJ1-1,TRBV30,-,TGTGCCTGGAGTGGACAAACAGGATACACTGAAGCTTTCTTT,CAWSGQTGYTEAFF
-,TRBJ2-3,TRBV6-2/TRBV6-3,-,TGTGCCAGCAGTTACTCGAGAGATACGCAGTATTTT,CASSYSRDTQYF
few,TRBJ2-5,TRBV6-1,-,TGTGCCAGCAGTGAAGCCCAGGGTTACCCTTCGTGGGAGACCCAGTACTTC,CASSEAQGYPSWETQYF
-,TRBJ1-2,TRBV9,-,TGTGCCAGCAGCGTAGCTACGGGGGACAACTATGGCTACACCTTC,CASSVATGDNYGYTF
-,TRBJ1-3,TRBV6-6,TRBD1,TGTGCCAGCAGCCCGACAGGGGCTGGAAACACCATATATTTT,CASSPTGAGNTIYF
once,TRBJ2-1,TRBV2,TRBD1,TGTGCCAGCAGTTTACAGGGGGCAGGCTACAATGAGCAGTTCTTC,CASSLQGAGYNEQFF
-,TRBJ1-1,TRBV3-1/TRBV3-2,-,TGTGCCAGCAGCCAAGAGTTTGGGGGGGCTGGTGAAGCTTTCTTT,CASSQEFGGAGEAFF
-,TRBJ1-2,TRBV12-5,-,TGTGCTAGTGGTTTGTCCCCGCTTTTATCCGGGAAACTCTATGGCTACACCTTC,CASGLSPLLSGKLYGYTF
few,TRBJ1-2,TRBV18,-,TGTGCCAGCTCACCAGGCAGGGAAAATGGCTACACCTTC,CASSPGRENGYTF
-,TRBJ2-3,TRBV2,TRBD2,TGTGCCAGCAGTGACAGGCGGGGGGGCACAGATACGCAGTATTTT,CASSDRRGGTDTQYF
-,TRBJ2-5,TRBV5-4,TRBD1,TGTGCCAGCAGCACCCAGGGGGCCGGAGAGACCCAGTACTTC,CASSTQGAGETQYF
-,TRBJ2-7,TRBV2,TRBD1,TGTGCCAGCACGTCCGGGACAGGGGGTTTGGGGGAGCAGTACTTC,CASTSGTGGLGEQYF
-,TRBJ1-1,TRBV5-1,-,TGCGCCAGCAGCTTTACGGGGGAAACTGAAGCTTTCTTT,CASSFTGETEAFF
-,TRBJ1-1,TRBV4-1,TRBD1,TGCGCCAGCAGCCAGGGCCTGGGACAGCCGAACACTGAAGCTTTCTTT,CASSQGLGQPNTEAFF
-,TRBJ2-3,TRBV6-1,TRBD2,TGTGCCAGCAGTGAATTAGCGGGAATAGATACGCAGTATTTT,CASSELAGIDTQYF
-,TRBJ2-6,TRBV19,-,TGTGCCAGTAGCTCCTTATACTCTGGGGCCAACGTCCTGACTTTC,CASSSLYSGANVLTF
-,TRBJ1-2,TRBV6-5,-,TGTGCCAGCAGTCTGTCGACAGACTATGGCTACACCTTC,CASSLSTDYGYTF
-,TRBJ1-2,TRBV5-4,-,TGTGCCAGCAGCTTGGCGGAGGATGGCTACACCTTC,CASSLAEDGYTF
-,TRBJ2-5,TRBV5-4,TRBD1,TGTGCCAGCGCGATTGGGGACAGGGGGCGAGAGACCCAGTACTTC,CASAIGDRGRETQYF
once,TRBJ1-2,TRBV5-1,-,TGCGCCAGCAGCTCAACACAGCATTACGGCTACACCTTC,CASSSTQHYGYTF
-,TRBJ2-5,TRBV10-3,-,TGTGCCATCAGTGAGTTGGGTGGAGGCCAAGAGACCCAGTACTTC,CAISELGGGQETQYF
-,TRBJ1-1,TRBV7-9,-,TGTGCCAGCAGCTCAGTTCCCAGGGGCCGAAAGACTGAAGCTTTCTTT,CASSSVPRGRKTEAFF
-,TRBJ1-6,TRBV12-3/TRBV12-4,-,TGTGCCAGCTCTGGCAATTCACCCCTCCACTTT,CASSGNSPLHF
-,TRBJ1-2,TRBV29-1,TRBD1,TGCAGCGTCCCCGGGACAGGGGAGGAATATGGCTACACCTTC,CSVPGTGEEYGYTF
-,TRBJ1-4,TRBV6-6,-,TGTGCCAGCAGTTACCAAACTGACAGGAGCGGTGAAAAACTGTTTTTT,CASSYQTDRSGEKLFF
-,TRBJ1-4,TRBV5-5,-,TGTGCCAGCAGCTTGTTCCAGGGAGGTGAAAAACTGTTTTTT,CASSLFQGGEKLFF
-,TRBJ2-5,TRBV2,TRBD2,TGTGCCAGCAGGACGGCCGGGACTAGCGGTGAGACCCAGTACTTC,CASRTAGTSGETQYF
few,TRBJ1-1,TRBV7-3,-,TGTGCCAGCAGCTTATCTGAGGGTAGCACTGAAGCTTTCTTT,CASSLSEGSTEAFF
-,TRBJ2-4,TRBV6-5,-,TGTGCCAGCAGCTCCGGTAGACTAGCCAAAAACATTCAGTACTTC,CASSSGRLAKNIQYF
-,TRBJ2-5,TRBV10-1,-,TGCGCCAGCAGCGAGGGGACTCAAGAGACCCAGTACTTC,CASSEGTQETQYF
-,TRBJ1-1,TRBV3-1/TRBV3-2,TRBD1,TGTGCCAGCAGCCACGCACAGGGGGCGGACACTGAAGCTTTCTTT,CASSHAQGADTEAFF
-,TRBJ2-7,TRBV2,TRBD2,TGTGCCAGCAATCGGCTAGCGGGCCACGAGCAGTACTTC,CASNRLAGHEQYF
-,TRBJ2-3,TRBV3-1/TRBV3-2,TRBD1,TGTGCCAGCAGCATCCTGGGGACAGGCGCCGGCACAGATACGCAGTATTTT,CASSILGTGAGTDTQYF
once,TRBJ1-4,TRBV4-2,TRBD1,TGTGCCAGCAGCTCCTGGGACAGTGAAGAAAAACTGTTTTTT,CASSSWDSEEKLFF
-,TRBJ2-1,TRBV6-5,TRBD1,TGTGCCAGCAGCATCAGGGGGCTCTACAATGAGCAGTTCTTC,CASSIRGLYNEQFF
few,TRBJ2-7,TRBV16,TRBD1,TGTGCCAGCAGCCAATACGGCACCGGGCAGGGGGCGTTGGTCGAGCAGTACTTC,CASSQYGTGQGALVEQYF
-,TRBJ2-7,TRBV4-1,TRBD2,TGCGCCAGCAGCCGGAGGGAGGCGGGAGGGGCCTACGAGCAGTACTTC,CASSRREAGGAYEQYF
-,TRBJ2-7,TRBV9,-,TGTGCCAGCAGCGCCGGTTACTCCCCTAAGGGGGAGCAGTACTTC,CASSAGYSPKGEQYF
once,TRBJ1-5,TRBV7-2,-,TGTGCCAGCAGCTTCCGGGACTCTTCCAATCAGCCCCAGCATTTT,CASSFRDSSNQPQHF
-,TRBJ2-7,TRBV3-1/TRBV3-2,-,TGTGCCAGCAGCCGCCTAGGGGCAGGGCTCAGCTCCTACGAGCAGTACTTC,CASSRLGAGLSSYEQYF
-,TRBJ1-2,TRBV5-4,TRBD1,TGTGCCAGCAGCCCCACAGGGGTAGGCTACACCTTC,CASSPTGVGYTF
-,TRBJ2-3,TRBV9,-,TGTGCCAGCAGCCCCGGAAGCGAGGGCCCTAGCACAGATACGCAGTATTTT,CASSPGSEGPSTDTQYF
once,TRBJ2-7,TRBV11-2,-,TGTGCCAGCAGCTTTTACCGATCTAAGTACGAGCAGTACTTC,CASSFYRSKYEQYF
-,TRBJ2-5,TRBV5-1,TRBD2,TGCGCCAGCAGCCGGACTAGCGGGCAAGAGACCCAGTACTTC,CASSRTSGQETQYF
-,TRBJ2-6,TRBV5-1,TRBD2,TGCGCCAGCAGCTTACTCTCAGGGACTACTGGGGCCAACGTCCTGACTTTC,CASSLLSGTTGANVLTF
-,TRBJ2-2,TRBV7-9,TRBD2,TGTGCCGGGGGGGCGAACACCGGGGAGCTGTTTTTT,CAGGANTGELFF
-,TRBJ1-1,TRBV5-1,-,TGCGCCAGCAGCGAGCCTCGGGGGTCAGGGAACACTGAAGCTTTCTTT,CASSEPRGSGNTEAFF
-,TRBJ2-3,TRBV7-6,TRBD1,TGTGCCAGCAGCTTAGCCGGGACAGGCACAGATACGCAGTATTTT,CASSLAGTGTDTQYF
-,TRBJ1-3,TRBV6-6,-,TGTGCCAGCAGTCCCACGGACAGCTCTGGAAACACCATATATTTT,CASSPTDSSGNTIYF
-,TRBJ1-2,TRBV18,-,TGTGCCAGCTCACAACAGGTCCGCGAAGGCTACACCTTC,CASSQQVREGYTF
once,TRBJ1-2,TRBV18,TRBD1,TGTGCCAGCTCAGAGACAGGGAATGACTATGGCTACACCTTC,CASSETGNDYGYTF
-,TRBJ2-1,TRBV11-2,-,TGTGCCAGCAGCTCCTTGACATTAGGTAAGGGGAATGAGCAGTTCTTC,CASSSLTLGKGNEQFF
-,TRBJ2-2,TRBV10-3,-,TGTGCCATCAGTGAGAACAGGGAAACCGGGGAGCTGTTTTTT,CAISENRETGELFF
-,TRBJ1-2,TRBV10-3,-,TGTGCCATCAGGGGAACAGGGTTCGGCTATGGCTACACCTTC,CAIRGTGFGYGYTF
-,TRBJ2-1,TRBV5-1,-,TGCGCCAGCGGGCGGGAAGTTTACAATGAGCAGTTCTTC,CASGREVYNEQFF
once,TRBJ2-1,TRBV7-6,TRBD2,TGTGCCAGCAGCTCCCTAGCGGGAGGGCCAGGGAATGAGCAGTTCTTC,CASSSLAGGPGNEQFF